A single sample gave rise to the 24 T cell receptor beta chains below, sequenced in a study of blood T cells in healthy people across ages. With a J-beta primer mix and a sample-barcoded 5' primer, a second PCR ran 7 to 11 cycles. Via MiXCR, TCRdb re-called the 5' RACE reads, giving one row per CDR3 protein. This table holds 600,000 or so distinct CDR3 sequences, over 20% found once. The sample comprised blood. These receptors originate from a man in his 70s in good health.

This clonotype was seen a few times. This chain connects TRBV9 to TRBJ2-5, with TRBD2 as a possible D gene (6 bases). Judging by the DNA end, TRBJ2-1 fits better; the J call may be wrong. Germline V gene sequence: CDR1 SGDLS, CDR2 YYNGEE. The CDR3 runs to 16 residues. CDR3 region: CASSPRPSGLNNEQFF. The CDR3 DNA sequence: TGTGCCAGCAGCCCCCGCCCCTCGGGACTTAACAATGAGCAGTTCTTC.

This clonotype has a handful of counts. The chain is built from TRBV6-1 and TRBJ2-7; the D is unclear. Trimming left V 6 bases short and J 2 bases short, with 14 bases between. This CDR3 is 14 amino acids long. The V gene's germline CDR1 is MNHNS and CDR2 SASEGT. CDR3 loop: CASRENPPTYEQYF. For the CDR3, the DNA is TGTGCCAGCAGGGAGAACCCGCCAACCTACGAGCAGTACTTC.

For this clonotype: The germline gene is not matched at one end of the junction; a read error may be the cause. The J gene is TRBJ2-2, the V gene TRBV3-1; D unclear. The CDR3 contains 12 residues. CDR1 and CDR2 from the germline V gene are LGHDT and YNNKEL (reference sequence). CDR3 protein: CAGSRASGELFF. In nucleotides, the CDR3 is TGTGCCGGCAGCAGAGCTTCCGGGGAGCTGTTTTTT.

This clonotype was found a few times. The chain is built from TRBV28 and TRBJ2-7, with 10 bases matching TRBD2. Unmatched junction bases numbered 8, after V lost 6 bases and J lost 6 bases. CDR1 is MDHEN, CDR2 SYDVKM, per germline. The CDR3 has 14 amino acids. The CDR3 DNA is TGTGCCAGCAGAGAAAGCGGGAGGGCCTCCGAGCAGTACTTC. This encodes CASRESGRASEQYF.

The V gene is TRBV3-1, the J gene TRBJ2-5; the D gene is possibly TRBD2 (6 bases). The end of the DNA fits TRBJ2-7 better, so the J call may be wrong. Germline V lookup: CDR1 LGHDT, CDR2 YNNKEL (reference sequence). The CDR3 is 14 residues long. The CDR3 sequence is CASSRGTEGYEQYF. Written as DNA, the CDR3 is TGTGCCAGCAGCCGCGGGACTGAGGGCTACGAGCAGTACTTC.

V and J are TRBV2 and TRBJ2-1; D unresolved. Trimming shortened V by 3 bases and J by 7 bases, and 7 bases separated the two germline ends. This CDR3 has 12 residues. Germline V gives CDR1 SNHLY, CDR2 FYNNEI. CDR3 sequence: CASSDDRNEQFF. CDR3 nucleotide sequence: TGTGCCAGCAGTGATGATCGAAATGAGCAGTTCTTC.

V is TRBV5-1 and J is TRBJ2-1; a weak D match, TRBD1 (6 bases). V shed 2 bases and J shed 5 bases, with 14 bases lying between them. Looked up from germline, CDR1 is SGHRS and CDR2 is YFSETQ. The CDR3 has 15 amino acids. The CDR3 protein is CASSLQGRGNNEQFF. The CDR3 bases are TGCGCCAGCAGCTTACAGGGCCGAGGAAACAATGAGCAGTTCTTC.

The chain joins TRBV29-1 to TRBJ2-5; TRBD1 agrees at 8 bases. Near its end, the DNA agrees better with TRBJ2-7, so the J call may be wrong. This CDR3 is 12 amino acids long. CDR1 is SQVTM and CDR2 is ANQGSEA in the germline V gene. The CDR3 region is CSVGTGTYEQYF. The CDR3 DNA follows: TGCAGCGTTGGGACAGGGACCTACGAGCAGTACTTC.

This clonotype was seen only a few times. This may be a read error, as it is one base from a much larger clone. CDR3 loop: CASSLVGEYEQHF. As DNA, the CDR3 is TGCGCCAGCAGCTTGGTGGGGGAGTACGAGCAGCACTTC. The chain recombines TRBV5-1 with TRBJ2-5; D is possibly TRBD1 or TRBD2 (5 bases each). The CDR3 has 13 residues. Germline CDR1 and CDR2: SGHRS and YFSETQ.

The chain couples TRBV10-3 to TRBJ2-5; 12 bases are a match to TRBD2. Germline CDR1 is ENHRY and CDR2 is SYGVKD. This CDR3 is 14 amino acids long. Trimming at V came to 8 bases and at J to 4 bases, leaving 5 bases not matched to a gene. The CDR3 is CAISLAGGAETQYF. The CDR3 nucleotides read TGTGCCATCTCTCTAGCGGGAGGGGCAGAGACCCAGTACTTC.

This clonotype has more than one count but fewer than ten. This chain connects TRBV9 to TRBJ2-1, with 10 bases matching TRBD1. This CDR3 comprises 16 residues. V dropped 4 bases and J dropped 7; count of bases not matched to a gene: 11. The V gene's germline CDR1 is SGDLS and CDR2 YYNGEE. The CDR3 region has the DNA TGTGCCAGCAGCCCGCCGGGGGACAGGGGATTGAATGAGCAGTTCTTC. Translating it yields CASSPPGDRGLNEQFF.

The table lists this clonotype with a few counts. V is TRBV6-1 and J is TRBJ2-2; no clear D. CDR1 is MNHNS and CDR2 is SASEGT in the germline V gene. This CDR3 is 15 amino acids long. The V and J ends lost 10 bases and 4 bases respectively, with 19 bases between them. CDR3 sequence: CAICDRPPVTGELFF. Here the CDR3 DNA reads TGTGCCATCTGCGATCGGCCCCCCGTCACCGGGGAGCTGTTTTTT.

The chain has TRBV7-6 and TRBJ2-6, with TRBD1 identical over 9 bases. The CDR3 is made up of 18 amino acids. The germline CDR1 and CDR2 sequences are SGHVS and FNYEAQ. J was trimmed by 2 bases and V by 1 base; bases with no gene match: 6. The CDR3 loop reads CASSLVGTGITGANVLTF. CDR3 bases: TGTGCCAGCAGCTTAGTCGGGACAGGGATCACTGGGGCCAACGTCCTGACTTTC.

The chain joins TRBV12-3 or TRBV12-4 to TRBJ2-4; possibly TRBD1 for D (6 bases). The CDR3 has 16 amino acids. Deletions cut 2 bases from V and 2 bases from J, with 13 bases between. The CDR3 loop is CASSLTGLGTKNIQYF. The CDR3 DNA reads TGTGCCAGCAGTTTAACAGGGTTGGGAACCAAAAACATTCAGTACTTC.

The chain couples TRBV28 to TRBJ2-2; D gene unclear. Trimming shortened V by 9 bases and J by 1 base, and 9 bases separated the two germline ends. Per germline, CDR1 MDHEN and CDR2 SYDVKM. The CDR3 has 13 amino acids. CDR3 region: CASISQNTGELFF. CDR3 bases: TGTGCCAGTATATCGCAGAACACCGGGGAGCTGTTTTTT. The whole variable domain, remainder taken from reference TRBV28 and TRBJ2-2, is DVKVTQSSRYLVKRTGEKVFLECVQDMDHENMFWYRQDPGLGLRLIYFSYDVKMKEKGDIPEGYSVSREKKERFSLILESASTNQTSMYLCASISQNTGELFFGEGSRLTVL.

This sequence joins TRBV5-1 and TRBJ2-5; 14 bases agree with TRBD2. This CDR3 has 18 residues. The V gene's germline CDR1 is SGHRS and CDR2 YFSETQ. Trimming at V came to 0 bases and at J to 1 base, leaving 5 bases not matched to a gene. In DNA, the CDR3 is TGCGCCAGCAGCTTGGGGACTAGCGGGAGGCCAGCCCAAGAGACCCAGTACTTC. Translated, it gives CASSLGTSGRPAQETQYF.

V is TRBV18 and J is TRBJ1-2; no firm D call. From germline, CDR1 is KGHSH and CDR2 LQKENI. Trimming removed 4 bases at V and 2 bases at J, with 17 bases between. The CDR3 runs 16 residues. The CDR3, as DNA: TGTGCCAGCTCACTTACAAACCCCGACGTGAACTATGGCTACACCTTC. Amino acid sequence: CASSLTNPDVNYGYTF.

V usage is TRBV6-4 and J usage is TRBJ2-7; D possibly uses TRBD1 or TRBD2 (5 bases each). With 3 bases removed from V and 8 bases from J, the gap between germline ends came to 14 bases. The CDR3 extends over 13 amino acids. CDR1 and CDR2 (germline): MRHNA, SNTAGT. CDR3 nucleotides: TGTGCCAGCAGTGAGGCAGGGACGGGTAAGCAGTACTTC. This gives the protein CASSEAGTGKQYF.

This chain uses TRBV27 with TRBJ1-6; the D is unclear. The germline V and J ends were trimmed by 2 bases and 1 base, with 6 bases remaining between them. The CDR3 sequence is 15 residues long. The germline V gene encodes CDR1 MNHEY and CDR2 SMNVEV (reference sequence). The CDR3 spells CASSLVGSYNSPLHF. For the CDR3, the DNA is TGTGCCAGCAGTTTAGTGGGTTCCTATAATTCACCCCTCCACTTT.

This clonotype was found a few times. CDR3 protein: CASSPKQDRAHEQYF. Here the CDR3 DNA reads TGTGCCAGCTCACCGAAACAGGACAGGGCCCACGAGCAGTACTTC. The gene calls are TRBV18 and TRBJ2-7; 8 bases line up with TRBD1. CDR1 KGHSH and CDR2 LQKENI come from the germline V gene. The J segment lost 5 bases and the V segment lost 3 bases, leaving 9 bases of the junction unmatched. The CDR3 runs 15 residues.

This clonotype was recorded at least ten times. The CDR3 DNA reads TGCAGCGTTGTCTCAGAAAAACTGTTTTTT. The encoded protein is CSVVSEKLFF. The rearrangement links TRBV29-1 to TRBJ1-4; D is unresolved. With 4 bases removed from V and 8 bases from J, the gap between germline ends came to 5 bases. CDR1 and CDR2 from the germline V gene are SQVTM and ANQGSEA. This CDR3 spans 10 amino acids.

In its sample, this clonotype was seen a few times. This sequence joins TRBV5-1 and TRBJ1-1; D call uncertain. The CDR3 covers 14 residues. The germline V gene encodes CDR1 SGHRS and CDR2 YFSETQ. Trimming shortened V by 1 base and J by 1 base, and 8 bases separated the two germline ends. CDR3 bases: TGCGCCAGCAGCTTGAGGCAGCAGAACACTGAAGCTTTCTTT. Its protein product is CASSLRQQNTEAFF.

This clonotype was seen more than once but under ten times. The rearrangement links TRBV18 to TRBJ2-1; D remains unclear. Trimming left V 2 bases short and J 4 bases short, with 9 bases between. In germline, CDR1 is KGHSH, CDR2 LQKENI. The CDR3 length is 14 residues. The CDR3 here is CASSPGVAYNEQFF. The DNA of the CDR3 is TGTGCCAGCTCACCAGGTGTAGCATACAATGAGCAGTTCTTC.

The chain carries TRBV29-1 and TRBJ1-1; no clear D. The CDR3 is 13 residues long. V lost 3 bases and J lost 0, with 8 bases in between. The germline CDR1 and CDR2 sequences are SQVTM and ANQGSEA. CDR3 sequence reads: CSVEGWMNTEAFF. In DNA, the CDR3 is TGCAGCGTTGAGGGTTGGATGAACACTGAAGCTTTCTTT.